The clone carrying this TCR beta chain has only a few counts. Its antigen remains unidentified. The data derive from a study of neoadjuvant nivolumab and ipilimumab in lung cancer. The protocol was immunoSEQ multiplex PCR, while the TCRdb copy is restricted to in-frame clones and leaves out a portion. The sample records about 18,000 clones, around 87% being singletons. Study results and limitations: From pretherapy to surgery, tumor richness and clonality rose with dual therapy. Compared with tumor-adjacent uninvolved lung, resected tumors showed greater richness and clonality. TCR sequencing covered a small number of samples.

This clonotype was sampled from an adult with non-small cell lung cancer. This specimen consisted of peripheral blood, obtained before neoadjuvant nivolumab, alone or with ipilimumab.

CDR3 region: CASRSQGSTEAFF. The CDR3, as DNA: TGTGCCAGCAGAAGCCAGGGATCCACTGAAGCTTTCTTT. The chain has TRBV9 and TRBJ1-1, with a tentative D call TRBD1 (5 bases). Germline V lookup: CDR1 SGDLS, CDR2 YYNGEE. Trimming pared 5 bases from V and 4 bases from J, leaving 12 bases between. CDR3 size: 13 residues.